The TCR beta chain under discussion was sequenced for a study of beta chain bispecific antibodies for T cell cancers (dated by TCRdb to the early 2020s). Notes on the research overall: Healthy donor T cells were cocultured with T cell leukemia lines and bispecific antibodies, and TRBV sequencing of the surviving cells was then used to measure how much each TRBV family was depleted. Jurkat cells expressed surface TRBV12 (TRBV12-3), and HPB-ALL cells expressed surface TRBV5-5.

From its cysteine to its phenylalanine, the CDR3 spans 16 amino acids. Just the 48-base CDR3 DNA is kept, in frame starting at base 1. Trimming takes 5 bases from V and 4 bases from J, and the germline ends sit 21 bases apart. CDR1 and CDR2 are drawn from the germline V gene: SGHTA, FQGNSA. Libraries incorporated unique molecular identifier barcodes, which were used to quantify clonotypes. Qiagen AllPrep DNA/RNA Micro kits were used to isolate total RNA, and an Agilent TapeStation was used to check RNA quality. TCR beta libraries were constructed by 5' RACE, in which cDNA synthesis was followed by two PCR steps with TCR beta constant-region gene-specific primers. Sequencing of the TCR beta libraries was done on an Illumina MiSeq platform. The authors' pipeline ran thus. MIGEC, MiXCR and VDJtools were used for read processing. Clonotype frequency was calculated as the fraction of unique molecular identifiers assigned to a given clonotype among all unique molecular identifiers in the sample. Any TRBV gene that IMGT lists as a pseudogene or open reading frame, and is therefore nonfunctional, such as TRBV1, TRBV12-1 and TRBV21, was left out. In-frame beta chains were kept once TCRdb had trimmed the public reads at Q25 with fastp and called clones with MiXCR. Merged by CDR3 protein, the rows form single entries marked with the most common genes and DNA. TCRdb, rather than the study authors, made the V and J calls. For this sample there are 17,000 or so distinct CDR3 sequences; about 2.2% appear just once. In total, the top ten clones hold 6.9% of the sample.

This clonotype was detected ten times or more. No cognate antigen has been identified for it. Qualities for individual bases were not recorded, and no much larger clone is one base off. T cells were expanded from blood mononuclear cells with anti-CD3 antibody OKT3 or CD3/CD28 Dynabeads for around three days. The culture conditions for expanded T cells were RPMI 1640 plus 10% fetal bovine serum, recombinant human IL-2 (about 90 IU/ml) and IL-7 (approximately 5 ng/ml). For cocultures, some 50,000 normal T cells were combined with some 50,000 target cells and bispecific antibody in about 110 ul and incubated for 15 to 20 hours at 37 degrees C. Each bispecific antibody consisted of two single-chain variable fragments expressed in a single-chain diabody format with a His tag. Effector T cells came from healthy human donors; peripheral blood mononuclear cells were isolated from leukapheresis samples by Ficoll density gradient centrifugation.

What the research found in general, with its limitations: Leukemia cell line cells were mixed with normal T cells in each sequenced sample, and most of the targeted TRBV signal was derived from the leukemia cells rather than from the normal T cells. Cross-reactivity of the anti-TRBV5-5 antibody with TRBV5-6 was attributed to high sequence similarity between the two genes.

The chain couples TRBV7-2 to TRBJ2-7; matching of 6 bases hints at TRBD2 as the D gene. Sequencing was carried out using healthy donor T cells cultured with leukemia cells. The sequence derives from a human donor in good health. Some clones in this sample may be carry-over from other donors' samples. The nucleotides are TGTGCCAGCAGCCCAGGATACGGGAGTTCCCGATACGAGCAGTACTTC. Translated, this is CASSPGYGSSRYEQYF.